The rows below give T cell receptor beta chains drawn from one sample of a study of blood T cell repertoires in COVID-19. Using immunoSEQ multiplex PCR, the repertoire was profiled, and TCRdb retains in-frame clones only, with some absent. The sample shows about 280,000 clones, around nine tenths of them seen only once. Sequenced sample: peripheral blood. The receptors come from a woman aged 25-40 years with COVID-19, enrolled during active disease. Each CDR3 is given with its conserved first and last residue. Fields, in order: V gene, clone size, J gene, D gene, CDR3 protein, CDR3 DNA. A D gene is named only where the DNA matches it firmly. Clone sizes are given selectively: once, few, many, or a class where the clone is expanded.

V: TRBV14
size: -
J: TRBJ2-6
D: TRBD2
CDR3: CASSPLAGVAPTPSGANVLTF
DNA: TGTGCCAGCAGCCCCTTAGCGGGAGTGGCCCCAACTCCCTCTGGGGCCAACGTCCTGACTTTC

V: TRBV4-2
size: -
J: TRBJ1-2
D: -
CDR3: CASSQGGDYGYTF
DNA: TGTGCCAGCAGCCAAGGGGGAGACTATGGCTACACCTTC

V: TRBV30
size: few
J: TRBJ1-5
D: -
CDR3: CAWSVNTGQQPQHF
DNA: TGTGCCTGGAGTGTAAATACAGGTCAACAGCCCCAGCATTTT

V: TRBV5-5
size: -
J: TRBJ2-1
D: TRBD2
CDR3: CASSFSAGGNEQFF
DNA: TGTGCCAGCAGCTTCTCAGCGGGAGGTAATGAGCAGTTCTTC

V: TRBV10-3
size: -
J: TRBJ2-7
D: TRBD1
CDR3: CALRGQGAGEQYF
DNA: TGTGCCCTCCGTGGACAGGGGGCGGGCGAGCAGTACTTC

V: TRBV9
size: once
J: TRBJ2-7
D: -
CDR3: CASSVDGDTYEQYF
DNA: TGTGCCAGCAGCGTAGACGGAGATACTTACGAGCAGTACTTC

V: TRBV2
size: -
J: TRBJ1-2
D: TRBD1
CDR3: CASMKDRGGNYGYTF
DNA: TGTGCCAGCATGAAAGACAGGGGCGGGAACTATGGCTACACCTTC

V: TRBV6-6
size: few
J: TRBJ1-5
D: -
CDR3: CASSYSPLNLEPQHF
DNA: TGTGCCAGCAGTTACTCTCCACTCAACTTGGAGCCCCAGCATTTT

V: TRBV28
size: -
J: TRBJ2-3
D: -
CDR3: CASSLGLPRAGAQYF
DNA: TGTGCCAGCAGTTTAGGGCTACCTAGGGCGGGTGCGCAGTATTTT

V: TRBV15
size: -
J: TRBJ2-7
D: -
CDR3: CATSRLLAYEQYF
DNA: TGTGCCACCAGCAGGTTACTAGCCTACGAGCAGTACTTC

V: TRBV24-1
size: -
J: TRBJ2-4
D: TRBD2
CDR3: CATSDGSGRADSKNIQYF
DNA: TGTGCCACCAGTGATGGTAGCGGGAGGGCCGATTCCAAAAACATTCAGTACTTC

V: TRBV5-1
size: -
J: TRBJ1-1
D: -
CDR3: CASSLTGTEAFF
DNA: TGCGCCAGCAGCCTGACGGGGACTGAAGCTTTCTTT

V: TRBV5-1
size: -
J: TRBJ2-1
D: TRBD2
CDR3: CASSLVAGGDYNEQFF
DNA: TGCGCCAGCAGCTTGGTCGCGGGAGGAGATTACAATGAGCAGTTCTTC

V: TRBV5-1
size: few
J: TRBJ2-7
D: TRBD2
CDR3: CASSGLAGNHEQYF
DNA: TGCGCCAGCAGTGGACTAGCGGGAAACCACGAGCAGTACTTC

V: TRBV25-1
size: -
J: TRBJ1-2
D: -
CDR3: CASSDSGYGYTF
DNA: TGTGCCAGCAGTGATTCCGGCTATGGCTACACCTTC

V: TRBV4-1
size: -
J: TRBJ2-1
D: TRBD2
CDR3: CASSQGGAGITYNEQFF
DNA: TGCGCCAGCAGCCAGGGAGGGGCAGGGATCACCTACAATGAGCAGTTCTTC

V: TRBV9
size: once
J: TRBJ2-2
D: TRBD2
CDR3: CASSPQGSGSDTGELFF
DNA: TGTGCCAGCAGCCCCCAGGGGAGCGGGAGTGACACCGGGGAGCTGTTTTTT

V: TRBV7-9
size: -
J: TRBJ2-7
D: TRBD1
CDR3: CASREQGYEQYF
DNA: TGTGCCAGCAGAGAACAGGGGTACGAGCAGTACTTC

V: TRBV9
size: -
J: TRBJ2-1
D: -
CDR3: CASSQAGRSYNEQFF
DNA: TGTGCCAGCAGCCAAGCGGGCAGATCCTACAATGAGCAGTTCTTC

V: TRBV6-5
size: once
J: TRBJ2-3
D: TRBD2
CDR3: CASSYAREGPDTQYF
DNA: TGTGCCAGCAGTTACGCGCGGGAGGGCCCGGATACGCAGTATTTT

V: TRBV9
size: -
J: TRBJ1-1
D: -
CDR3: CASSVKGSTTEAFF
DNA: TGTGCCAGCAGCGTCAAAGGGAGTACCACTGAAGCTTTCTTT

V: TRBV30
size: -
J: TRBJ2-2
D: -
CDR3: CAGRGTSYTGELFF
DNA: TGTGCCGGCCGGGGGACTTCCTACACCGGGGAGCTGTTTTTT

V: TRBV21-1
size: -
J: TRBJ1-4
D: -
CDR3: CASSNPTRNEKLFF
DNA: TGTGCCAGCAGCAACCCCACCCGGAATGAAAAACTGTTTTTT

V: TRBV4-1
size: -
J: TRBJ1-2
D: TRBD1
CDR3: CASSQGPQGGYGYTF
DNA: TGCGCCAGCAGCCAGGGCCCACAGGGGGGCTATGGCTACACCTTC

V: TRBV27
size: -
J: TRBJ2-1
D: -
CDR3: CASSLSRGAEQFF
DNA: TGTGCCAGCAGTTTATCTCGGGGGGCGGAGCAGTTCTTC

V: TRBV6-5
size: -
J: TRBJ1-1
D: TRBD1
CDR3: CASSRVLGQGVPFF
DNA: TGTGCCAGCAGTAGGGTGTTAGGACAGGGAGTACCTTTCTTT

V: TRBV5-5
size: -
J: TRBJ1-1
D: -
CDR3: CASSLRDPYTEAFF
DNA: TGTGCCAGCAGCTTGAGAGATCCTTACACTGAAGCTTTCTTT

V: TRBV7-2
size: -
J: TRBJ2-3
D: -
CDR3: CASRLNQGGDTQYF
DNA: TGTGCCAGCAGACTAAACCAGGGAGGAGATACGCAGTATTTT

V: TRBV28
size: -
J: TRBJ1-5
D: -
CDR3: CASSETDQPQHF
DNA: TGTGCCAGCAGTGAGACAGATCAGCCCCAGCATTTT

V: TRBV19
size: -
J: TRBJ2-3
D: -
CDR3: CASSSGSTDTQYF
DNA: TGTGCCAGTAGTAGCGGAAGCACAGATACGCAGTATTTT

V: TRBV27
size: -
J: TRBJ2-3
D: -
CDR3: CASSLGRDTQYF
DNA: TGTGCCAGCAGTTTAGGGAGAGATACGCAGTATTTT

V: TRBV7-2
size: -
J: TRBJ2-3
D: TRBD2
CDR3: CASNPGLAGRSTDTQYF
DNA: TGTGCCAGCAACCCGGGACTAGCGGGCCGTAGCACAGATACGCAGTATTTT

V: TRBV7-2
size: -
J: TRBJ1-5
D: -
CDR3: CASSLVGGTNNQPQHF
DNA: TGTGCCAGCAGCTTAGTAGGCGGGACTAACAATCAGCCCCAGCATTTT

V: TRBV29-1
size: once
J: TRBJ1-1
D: TRBD1
CDR3: CSVDRVNTEAFF
DNA: TGCAGCGTAGACAGGGTTAACACTGAAGCTTTCTTT

V: TRBV7-2
size: -
J: TRBJ1-1
D: -
CDR3: CASSLNSQNTEAFF
DNA: TGTGCCAGCAGCTTGAACAGCCAGAACACTGAAGCTTTCTTT

V: TRBV10-1
size: -
J: TRBJ2-1
D: TRBD2
CDR3: CASSDLAGDREEQFF
DNA: TGCGCCAGCAGTGATCTAGCGGGGGACCGGGAAGAGCAGTTCTTC

V: TRBV6-6
size: -
J: TRBJ1-5
D: -
CDR3: CASSYTDTRPQHF
DNA: TGTGCCAGCAGTTACACAGACACGCGGCCCCAGCATTTT

V: TRBV13
size: -
J: TRBJ2-1
D: TRBD2
CDR3: CASSTRLANEQFF
DNA: TGTGCCAGCAGCACTCGACTAGCCAATGAGCAGTTCTTC

V: TRBV29-1
size: -
J: TRBJ2-5
D: -
CDR3: CSVKTSRETQYF
DNA: TGCAGCGTTAAGACTAGTAGGGAGACCCAGTACTTC

V: TRBV15
size: -
J: TRBJ2-7
D: TRBD1
CDR3: CATSRATGGSYEQYF
DNA: TGTGCCACCAGCAGAGCGACAGGGGGTTCCTACGAGCAGTACTTC

V: TRBV25-1
size: -
J: TRBJ2-3
D: TRBD2
CDR3: CASSGQGTSGITDTQYF
DNA: TGTGCCAGCAGTGGGCAGGGGACTAGCGGGATTACAGATACGCAGTATTTT

V: TRBV18
size: -
J: TRBJ2-7
D: -
CDR3: CASSPRTEYEQYF
DNA: TGTGCCAGCTCACCACGGACAGAGTACGAGCAGTACTTC

V: TRBV21-1
size: -
J: TRBJ1-6
D: -
CDR3: CASSKERMRSPLHF
DNA: TGTGCCAGCAGCAAAGAAAGGATGCGGTCACCCCTCCACTTT

V: TRBV7-3
size: -
J: TRBJ2-1
D: TRBD2
CDR3: CASSKWTSGRNEQFF
DNA: TGTGCCAGCAGTAAATGGACTAGCGGGAGGAATGAGCAGTTCTTC

V: TRBV5-1
size: few
J: TRBJ1-3
D: TRBD1
CDR3: CASSQQGIGNTIYF
DNA: TGCGCCAGCAGCCAACAGGGGATCGGAAACACCATATATTTT

V: TRBV2
size: -
J: TRBJ1-2
D: -
CDR3: CASSVQGINYGYTF
DNA: TGTGCCAGCAGTGTACAGGGAATTAACTATGGCTACACCTTC

V: TRBV2
size: -
J: TRBJ2-7
D: -
CDR3: CASSLGATAEQYF
DNA: TGTGCCAGCAGCCTGGGGGCTACCGCCGAGCAGTACTTC

V: TRBV6-5
size: -
J: TRBJ1-2
D: TRBD1
CDR3: CASSYRNRGYGYTF
DNA: TGTGCCAGCAGTTACCGTAACAGGGGCTACGGCTACACCTTC

V: TRBV11-2
size: -
J: TRBJ1-1
D: TRBD1
CDR3: CASSPDRSALEAFF
DNA: TGTGCCAGCAGCCCGGACAGGAGCGCCTTGGAAGCTTTCTTT